Sequencing of this TCR beta chain was carried out in a study of post-analysis software for immune sequencing data. Study observations and caveats: Strong co-clustering by F measure was seen for same-batch samples. Versus controls, multiple sclerosis patients showed significantly lower diversity (normalized Chao1). When patients were compared with controls, 4 or 5 TRBV segments were more frequent, TRBV5-6, TRBV5-1 and TRBV20-1 among them.

The V gene lost 0 bases and the J gene lost 4 bases, with 13 bases spanning the gap. Looked up from germline, CDR1 is MNHNS and CDR2 is SASEGT. The CDR3 runs to 16 residues. Details on this clonotype: No antigen is known for it.

Unique molecular identifiers were carried by the TCR beta cDNA libraries. TCRdb recomputed calls from the PCR reads with MiXCR, one row per CDR3 protein. Of fewer than 700,000 distinct CDR3 sequences in the sample, roughly 45% were seen once. This receptor was obtained from a girl under 18 with multiple sclerosis. The chain carries TRBV6-1 and TRBJ2-1; D unresolved. The sequencing sample was made of blood. The CDR3 sequence: CASSEAPVLLYNEQFF. CDR3 in DNA: TGTGCCAGCAGTGAAGCCCCTGTTCTGCTGTACAATGAGCAGTTCTTC.